This TCR beta chain was identified in a study of CD8 T cells in ankylosing spondylitis. TCRdb independently ran MiXCR on the 5' RACE reads; one entry per CDR3 protein. In the table there are around 300,000 distinct CDR3 sequences, under 15% of which are singletons. J gave up 4 bases and V 0 bases, and 8 bases lay outside the gene matches. The CDR3 runs to 15 residues. Germline CDR1 and CDR2: DFQATT and SNEGSKA (reference sequence). Sequenced material: blood, either unsorted or a sorted T cell fraction (not recorded which). The chain joins TRBV20-1 to TRBJ2-7; 8 bases are a match to TRBD1. The receptor's source is a male donor with ankylosing spondylitis or in good health (not recorded which). CDR3: CSAREGSGGRYEQYF. The DNA for the CDR3 is TGCAGTGCTAGAGAGGGTTCAGGGGGCAGGTACGAGCAGTACTTC.